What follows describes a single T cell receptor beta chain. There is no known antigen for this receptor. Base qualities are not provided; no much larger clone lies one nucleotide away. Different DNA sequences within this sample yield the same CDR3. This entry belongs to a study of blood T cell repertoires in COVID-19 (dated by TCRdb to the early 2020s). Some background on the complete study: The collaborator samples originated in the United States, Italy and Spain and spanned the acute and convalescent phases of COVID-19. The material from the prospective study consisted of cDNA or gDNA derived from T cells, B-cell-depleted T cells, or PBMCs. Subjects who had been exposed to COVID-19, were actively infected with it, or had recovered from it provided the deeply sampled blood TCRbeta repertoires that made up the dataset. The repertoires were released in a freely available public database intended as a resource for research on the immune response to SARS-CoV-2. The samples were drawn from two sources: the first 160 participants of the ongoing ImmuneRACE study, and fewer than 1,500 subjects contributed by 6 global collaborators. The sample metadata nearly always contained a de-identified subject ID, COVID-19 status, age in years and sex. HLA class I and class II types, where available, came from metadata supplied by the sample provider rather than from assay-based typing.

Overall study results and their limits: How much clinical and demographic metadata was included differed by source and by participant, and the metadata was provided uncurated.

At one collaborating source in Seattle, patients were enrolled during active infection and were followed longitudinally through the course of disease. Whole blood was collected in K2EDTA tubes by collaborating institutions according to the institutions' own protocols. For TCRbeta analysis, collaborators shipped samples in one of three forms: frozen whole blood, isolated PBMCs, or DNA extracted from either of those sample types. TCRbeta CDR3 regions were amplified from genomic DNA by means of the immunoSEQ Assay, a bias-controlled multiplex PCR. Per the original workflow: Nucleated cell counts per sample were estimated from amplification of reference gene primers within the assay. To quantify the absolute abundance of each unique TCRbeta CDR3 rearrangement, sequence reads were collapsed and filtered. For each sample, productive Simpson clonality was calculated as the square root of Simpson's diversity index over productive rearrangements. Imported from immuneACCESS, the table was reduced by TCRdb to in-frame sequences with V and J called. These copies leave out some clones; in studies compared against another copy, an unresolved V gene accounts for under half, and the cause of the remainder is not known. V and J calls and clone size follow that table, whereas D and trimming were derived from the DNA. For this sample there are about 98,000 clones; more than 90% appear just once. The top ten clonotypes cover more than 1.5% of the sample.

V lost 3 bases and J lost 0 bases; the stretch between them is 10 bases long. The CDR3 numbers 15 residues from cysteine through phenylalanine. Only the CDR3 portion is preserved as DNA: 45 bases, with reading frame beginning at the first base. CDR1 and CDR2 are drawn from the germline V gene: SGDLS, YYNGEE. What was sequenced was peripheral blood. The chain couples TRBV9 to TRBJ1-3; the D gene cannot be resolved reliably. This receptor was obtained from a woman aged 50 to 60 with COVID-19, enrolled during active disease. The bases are TGTGCCAGCAGCGGGCGGGGTCCCTCTGGAAACACCATATATTTT. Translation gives CASSGRGPSGNTIYF.